A selection of T cell receptor beta chains follows, all from one sample in a study of T cells expressing NK-cell markers. TCRdb reworked the 5' RACE reads into one entry per CDR3 protein, no DNA. This sample's table has fewer than 400,000 distinct CDR3 sequences. Sequencing was carried out using blood T cells: a sorted CD56 or NKG2C T cell subset, CD4+ or CD8+ T cells, or bulk PBMC T cells (not recorded which). These receptors originate from a man aged 18-70 years in good health. Both conserved end residues are part of each CDR3.

TRBV5-1	16	TRBJ2-5	CASTPGWSSIGETQYF
TRBV11-2	19	TRBJ2-2	CASSLSTTSGGTNTGELFF
TRBV6-1	14	TRBJ2-5	CASPPGQKAETQYF
TRBV6-5	15	TRBJ2-5	CASSYSRGRWETQYF
TRBV6-1	13	TRBJ1-6	CATNRGGYSPLHF
TRBV7-8	15	TRBJ1-5	CASSLRDSSNQPQHF
TRBV5-1	15	TRBJ2-3	CASSRQGTLQDTQYF
TRBV10-3	14	TRBJ1-1	CAIRAGTGDTEAFF
TRBV24-1	15	TRBJ2-1	CATSRNSGGYREQFF
TRBV9	16	TRBJ2-2	CASSVATSGGYGELFF